Sequencing of this T cell receptor (beta chain) was carried out in a study of shared clonotypes between healthy human individuals (dated by TCRdb to about 2020). Regarding the study in general: The cohort comprised a couple of women and a few men aged 18 to 49 years. Per donor, three plates each were used for CD4 naive and CD4 memory, two for CD8 naive, and one for CD8 memory. To estimate repertoire size and how much clonotypes are shared between individuals, the study performed deep sequencing of blood TCR repertoires from a few healthy adults. To increase sequencing depth and limit assay-specific biases, different laboratories used diverse techniques to prepare libraries and sequence TCR repertoires. Each donor's leukapheresis produced roughly between roughly 0.94 and 9.5 billion PBMCs.

Overall study outcomes, separate from this receptor: Estimated clonotype richness was generally larger for naive than for memory subsets. Based on pairwise subsampling, the degree of clonotype sharing among donors was expected to be affected by sequencing depth. Compared with non-shared clonotypes, clonotypes shared by all four sorted-subset donors had higher generation probabilities. Sharing across a few donors was observed for roughly 5% of naive CD4, 3.5% of naive CD8, 2.3% of memory CD4, and about 0.4% of memory CD8 clonotypes. Incomplete sequencing was indicated by rarefaction of sorted-subset datasets, despite the large sequencing depth. Only blood was sampled, and tissue TCR repertoires likely differ from those in blood. The genetic and exposure-history diversity represented was limited by the small number of donors.

The junction shows trimming of 5 bases on V and 0 bases on J, plus 23 bases between the germline ends. Reading from cysteine to phenylalanine, the CDR3 counts 19 amino acids. Only the CDR3 region is kept as DNA, spanning 57 bases read in frame from base 1. CDR1 and CDR2 (SGHAT, FQNNGV) derive from the germline V gene. The sample holds a few counts of this clone. Its antigen specificity is not known. Per-nucleotide qualities are absent, and no much larger clonotype sits a single base away. CD8 naive samples consisted of CD45RO-negative cells that were positively selected for CCR7, yielding a CD45RA+CCR7+ population without TemRA cells. Healthy HIV-negative adults with no recently reported acute infections or vaccinations were included as donors. Only Caucasian adults living in Nashville, Tennessee, USA were represented among the donors. After blood collection by leukapheresis, PBMCs were isolated using Ficoll-Histopaque density gradient centrifugation and then cryopreserved in the vapor phase of liquid nitrogen. Analytical flow cytometry was used to check the purity and quantity of each magnetically sorted T cell population. From each sorted fraction, genomic DNA was isolated and quantified by UV absorbance on a Nanodrop 2000c.

TCR CDR3 regions were amplified from genomic DNA by multiplex PCR using the deep immunoSEQ assay. For each cell subset, the extracted genomic DNA was distributed evenly across all wells of several immunoSEQ 96-well plates, and each plate served as one replicate. For sorted subsets, each replicate PCR was loaded with 150 to 250 ng genomic DNA, equivalent to 30,000 or so T cell genomes. Purified libraries were quantified with a Qubit 3.0 fluorometer, sized on a Bioanalyzer 2100, and re-quantified with the KAPA Library Quantification kit. Every immunoSEQ 96-well plate was sequenced on a separate single-read 150-cycle Illumina NextSeq 550 flow cell. In the original analysis: Because only junctional sequences without quality scores were contained in the immunoSEQ output, filtering matching that applied to full-length reads could not be performed. Sequences were annotated with PyIR, a Python wrapper for IgBLAST v1.9, using IMGT germline references to assign V/J genes and CDR3. Reads were filtered out if the reads had weak V/J assignments (E-value above 1e-6), no CDR3, stop codons, out-of-frame junctions, or ambiguous translated residues. V3J clonotypes were defined as sequences sharing the same inferred V gene, J gene, and CDR3 amino acid sequence. The percentage overlap between two repertoires was calculated by dividing the number of shared unique clonotypes by the size of the smaller repertoire. Richness of each repertoire was evaluated using RTK rarefaction, the Chao1 estimator, and Recon v2.1 estimates of unobserved clonotypes. Generation probabilities were computed with OLGA for all TCRbeta clonotypes obtained by the gDNA method from four donors. The clones in this table, taken by TCRdb from immuneACCESS, are in-frame only. Not every clone is retained; where verified, under half of the shortfall comes from an unresolved V gene, and the cause of the rest is unknown. The V and J calls and clone size are taken from that table; D and trimming were inferred from the DNA. This sample comprises 750,000 to 1,000,000 clones, around 92% of them detected only once. The ten largest clones add up to approximately 25% of the sample.

Sequencing input: naive CD8+ T cells sorted from blood. The cell subset or site label of this sample denotes: CD45RA+CCR7+. The sequence came from a man in his thirties or forties in good health. The rearranged segments are TRBV11-2 and TRBJ2-4, with a tentative D call of TRBD1 or TRBD2, each matching 5 bases. In nucleotide form, the sequence is TGTGCCAGCAGCACAGCGAAAGGGGTGGCGGGTCTAGCCAAAAACATTCAGTACTTC. It translates as CASSTAKGVAGLAKNIQYF. The reference TRBV11-2 and TRBJ2-4 proteins fill in what lies around the CDR3, so the full variable domain reads EAGVAQSPRYKIIEKRQSVAFWCNPISGHATLYWYQQILGQGPKLLIQFQNNGVVDDSQLPKDRFSAERLKGVDSTLKIQPAKLEDSAVYLCASSTAKGVAGLAKNIQYFGAGTRLSVL.